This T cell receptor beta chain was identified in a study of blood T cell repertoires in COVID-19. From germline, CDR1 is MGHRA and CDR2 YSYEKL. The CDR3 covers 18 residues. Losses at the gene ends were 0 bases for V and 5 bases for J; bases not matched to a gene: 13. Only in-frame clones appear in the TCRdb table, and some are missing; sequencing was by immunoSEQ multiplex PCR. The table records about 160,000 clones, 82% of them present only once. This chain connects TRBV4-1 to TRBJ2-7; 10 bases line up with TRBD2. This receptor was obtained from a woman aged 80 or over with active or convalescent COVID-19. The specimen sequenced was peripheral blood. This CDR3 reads CASSQDRGASGSPHEQYF. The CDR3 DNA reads TGCGCCAGCAGCCAAGATAGGGGAGCTAGCGGGAGTCCCCACGAGCAGTACTTC.